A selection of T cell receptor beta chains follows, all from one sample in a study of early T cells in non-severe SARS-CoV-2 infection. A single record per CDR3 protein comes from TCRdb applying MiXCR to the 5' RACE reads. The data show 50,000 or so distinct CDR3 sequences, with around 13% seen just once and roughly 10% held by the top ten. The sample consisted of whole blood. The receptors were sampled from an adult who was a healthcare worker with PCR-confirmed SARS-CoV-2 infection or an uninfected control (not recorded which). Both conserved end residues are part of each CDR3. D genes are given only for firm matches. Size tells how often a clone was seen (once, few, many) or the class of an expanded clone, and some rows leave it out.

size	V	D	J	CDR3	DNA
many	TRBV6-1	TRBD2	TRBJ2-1	CASSDYLAGIDNEQFF	TGTGCCAGCAGTGATTATTTAGCGGGAATCGACAATGAGCAGTTCTTC
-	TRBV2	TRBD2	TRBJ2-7	CASSGTSGGTEQYF	TGTGCCAGCAGTGGGACTAGCGGGGGAACCGAGCAGTACTTC
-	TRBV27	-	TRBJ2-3	CASSPSGGEVTDTQYF	TGTGCCAGCAGTCCCTCTGGGGGTGAGGTCACAGATACGCAGTATTTT
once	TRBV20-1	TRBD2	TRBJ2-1	CSARVRASGRSEQFF	TGCAGTGCTAGAGTTCGGGCTAGCGGGAGAAGTGAGCAGTTCTTC
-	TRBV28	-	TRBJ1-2	CASSSQTGDYGYTF	TGTGCCAGCAGTTCCCAGACAGGCGACTATGGCTACACCTTC
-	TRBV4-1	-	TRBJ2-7	CASSLAGPHYEQYF	TGCGCCAGCAGCCTTGCGGGGCCCCACTACGAGCAGTACTTC
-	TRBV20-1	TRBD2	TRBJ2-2	CSARDRSGGRNTGELFF	TGCAGTGCTAGAGATAGAAGTGGCGGGAGGAACACCGGGGAGCTGTTTTTT
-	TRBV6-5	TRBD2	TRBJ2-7	CASSYALAGLDEQYF	TGTGCCAGCAGTTACGCCCTAGCGGGACTAGACGAGCAGTACTTC
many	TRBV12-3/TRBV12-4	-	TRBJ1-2	CATSIGRARNGYTF	TGTGCCACCTCCATAGGGCGTGCTAGGAACGGCTACACCTTC
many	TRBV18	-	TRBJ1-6	CASSPLTSRGTENSPLHF	TGTGCCAGCTCACCATTAACTAGCCGCGGGACGGAAAATTCACCCCTCCACTTT
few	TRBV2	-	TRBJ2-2	CASSVSGELFF	TGTGCCAGCAGTGTATCCGGGGAGCTGTTTTTT
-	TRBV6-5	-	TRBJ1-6	CASSPGRVRVNSPLHF	TGTGCCAGCAGCCCTGGGAGGGTGCGGGTGAATTCACCCCTCCACTTT
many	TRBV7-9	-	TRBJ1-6	CASSPRGRANSPLHF	TGTGCCAGCAGCCCCCGGGGGAGGGCTAATTCACCCCTCCACTTT
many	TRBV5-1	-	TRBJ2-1	CASSWANEQFF	TGCGCCAGCAGCTGGGCAAATGAGCAGTTCTTC
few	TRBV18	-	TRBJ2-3	CASSPGVTSTDTQYF	TGTGCCAGCTCACCGGGTGTAACTAGCACAGATACGCAGTATTTT